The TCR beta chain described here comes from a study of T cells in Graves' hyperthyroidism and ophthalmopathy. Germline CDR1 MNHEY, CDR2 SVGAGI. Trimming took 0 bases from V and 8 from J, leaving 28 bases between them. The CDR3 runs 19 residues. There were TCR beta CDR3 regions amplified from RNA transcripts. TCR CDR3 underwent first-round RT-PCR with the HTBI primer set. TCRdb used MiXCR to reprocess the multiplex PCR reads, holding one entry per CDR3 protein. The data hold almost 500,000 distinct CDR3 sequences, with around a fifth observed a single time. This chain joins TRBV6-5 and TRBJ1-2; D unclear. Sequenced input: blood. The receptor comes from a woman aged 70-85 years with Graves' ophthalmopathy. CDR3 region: CASSYSPILLPGLVGGYTF. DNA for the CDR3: TGTGCCAGCAGTTACTCCCCAATACTTCTTCCGGGTTTAGTTGGGGGCTACACCTTC.